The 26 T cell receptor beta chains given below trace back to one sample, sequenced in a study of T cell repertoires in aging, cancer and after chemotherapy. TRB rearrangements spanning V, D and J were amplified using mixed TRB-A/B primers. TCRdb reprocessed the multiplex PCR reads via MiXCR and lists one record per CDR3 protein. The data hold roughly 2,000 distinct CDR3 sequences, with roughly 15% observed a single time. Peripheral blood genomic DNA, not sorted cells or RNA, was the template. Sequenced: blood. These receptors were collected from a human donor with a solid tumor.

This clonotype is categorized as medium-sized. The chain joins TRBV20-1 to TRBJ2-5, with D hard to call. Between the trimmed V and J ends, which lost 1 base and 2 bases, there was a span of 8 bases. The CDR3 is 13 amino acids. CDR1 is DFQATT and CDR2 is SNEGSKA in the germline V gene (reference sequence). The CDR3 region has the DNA TGCAGTGCTAGAGGTCCGAGACAAGAGACCCAGTACTTC. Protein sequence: CSARGPRQETQYF.

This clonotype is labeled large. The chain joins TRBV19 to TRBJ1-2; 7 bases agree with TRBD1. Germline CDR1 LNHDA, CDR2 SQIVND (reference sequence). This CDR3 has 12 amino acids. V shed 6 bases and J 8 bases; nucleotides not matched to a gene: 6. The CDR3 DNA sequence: TGTGCCAGTAGCATGGGGACAGCCGGCTACACCTTC. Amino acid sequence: CASSMGTAGYTF.

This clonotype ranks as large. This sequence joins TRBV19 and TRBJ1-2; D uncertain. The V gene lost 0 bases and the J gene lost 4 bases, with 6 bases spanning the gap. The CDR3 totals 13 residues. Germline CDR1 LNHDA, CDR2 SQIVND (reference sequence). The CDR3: CASSIDRSYGYTF. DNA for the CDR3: TGTGCCAGTAGTATAGACAGGTCCTATGGCTACACCTTC.

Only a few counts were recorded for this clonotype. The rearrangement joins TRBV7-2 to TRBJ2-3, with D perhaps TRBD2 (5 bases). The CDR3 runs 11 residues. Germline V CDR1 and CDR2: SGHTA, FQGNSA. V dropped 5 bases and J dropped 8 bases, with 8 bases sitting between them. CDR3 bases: TGTGCCAGCAGCCGGGGTGGTACGCAGTATTTT. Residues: CASSRGGTQYF.

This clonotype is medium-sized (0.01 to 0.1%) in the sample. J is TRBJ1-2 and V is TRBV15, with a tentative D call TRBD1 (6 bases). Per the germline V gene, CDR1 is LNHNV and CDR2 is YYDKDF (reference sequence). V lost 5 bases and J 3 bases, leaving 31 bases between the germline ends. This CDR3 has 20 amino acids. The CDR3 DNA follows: TGTGCCACCAGCGGTGTGATTCGGCACCGGGGACAAAAAATTTACTATGGCTACACCTTC. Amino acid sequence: CATSGVIRHRGQKIYYGYTF.

CDR3 nucleotides: TGCGCCAGCAGCTTTGGTTGGGGCAGAAGCGCAACTAATGAAAAACTGTTTTTT. It codes for CASSFGWGRSATNEKLFF. The chain links TRBV5-1 to TRBJ1-4, with a tentative D call TRBD1 (5 bases). The CDR3 extends over 18 amino acids. V was pared by 2 bases and J by 0 bases, with 17 bases between. CDR1 is SGHRS, CDR2 YFSETQ, per germline.

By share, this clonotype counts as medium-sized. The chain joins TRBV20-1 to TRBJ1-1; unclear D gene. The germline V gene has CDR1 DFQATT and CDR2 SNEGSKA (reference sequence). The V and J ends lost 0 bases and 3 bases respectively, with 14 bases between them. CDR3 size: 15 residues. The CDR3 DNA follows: TGCAGTGCTAGAGATGTGGAGGGTCCGGACACTGAAGCTTTCTTT. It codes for CSARDVEGPDTEAFF.

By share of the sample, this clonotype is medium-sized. CDR3 region: CSASSRRGNQPQHF. CDR3 DNA sequence: TGCAGTGCTAGTAGTAGGAGAGGCAATCAGCCCCAGCATTTT. The chain couples TRBV20-1 to TRBJ1-5; D is undetermined. V lost 3 bases to trimming and J lost 2 bases, with 11 bases between them. CDR1 DFQATT and CDR2 SNEGSKA come from the germline V gene (reference sequence). This CDR3 contains 14 residues.

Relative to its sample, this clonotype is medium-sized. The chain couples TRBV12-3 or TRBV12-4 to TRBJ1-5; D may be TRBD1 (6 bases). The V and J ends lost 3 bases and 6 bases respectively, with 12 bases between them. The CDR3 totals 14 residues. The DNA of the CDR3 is TGTGCCAGCAGTTTTGGGACAACAGGTCAGCCCCAGCATTTT. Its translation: CASSFGTTGQPQHF.

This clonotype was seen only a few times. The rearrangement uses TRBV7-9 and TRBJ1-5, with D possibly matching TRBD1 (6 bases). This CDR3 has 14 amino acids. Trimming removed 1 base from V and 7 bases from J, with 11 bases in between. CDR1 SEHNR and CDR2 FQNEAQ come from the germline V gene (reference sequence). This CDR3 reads CASSLGGHQQPQHF. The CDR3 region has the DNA TGTGCCAGCAGCTTAGGGGGGCACCAGCAGCCCCAGCATTTT.

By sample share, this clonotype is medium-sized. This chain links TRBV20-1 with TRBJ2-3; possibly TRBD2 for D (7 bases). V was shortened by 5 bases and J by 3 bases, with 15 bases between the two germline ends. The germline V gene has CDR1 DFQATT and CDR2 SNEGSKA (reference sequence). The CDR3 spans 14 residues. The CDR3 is CSARQEGGTDTQYF. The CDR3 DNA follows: TGCAGTGCTCGCCAGGAGGGGGGGACAGATACGCAGTATTTT.

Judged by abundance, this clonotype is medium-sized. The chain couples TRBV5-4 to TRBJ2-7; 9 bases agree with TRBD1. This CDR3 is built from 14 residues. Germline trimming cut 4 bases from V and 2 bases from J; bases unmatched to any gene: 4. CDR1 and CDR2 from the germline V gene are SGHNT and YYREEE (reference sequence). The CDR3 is CASSLDRGAYEQYF. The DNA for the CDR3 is TGTGCCAGCAGCCTCGACAGGGGGGCCTACGAGCAGTACTTC. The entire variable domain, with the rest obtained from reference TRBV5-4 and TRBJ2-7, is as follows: ETGVTQSPTHLIKTRGQQVTLRCSSQSGHNTVSWYQQALGQGPQFIFQYYREEENGRGNFPPRFSGLQFPNYSSELNVNALELDDSALYLCASSLDRGAYEQYFGPGTRLTVT.

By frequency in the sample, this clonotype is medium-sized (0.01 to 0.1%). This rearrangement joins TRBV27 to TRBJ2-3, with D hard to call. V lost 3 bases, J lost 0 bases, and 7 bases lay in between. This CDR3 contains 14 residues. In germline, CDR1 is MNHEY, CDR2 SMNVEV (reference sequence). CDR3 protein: CASSFWQSTDTQYF. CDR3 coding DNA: TGTGCCAGCAGTTTTTGGCAGAGCACAGATACGCAGTATTTT.

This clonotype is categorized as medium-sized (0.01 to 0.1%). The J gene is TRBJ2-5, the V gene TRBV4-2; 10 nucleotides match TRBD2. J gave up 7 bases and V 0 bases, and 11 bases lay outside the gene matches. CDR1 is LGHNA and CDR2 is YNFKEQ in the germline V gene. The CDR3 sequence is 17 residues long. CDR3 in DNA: TGTGCCAGCAGCCAAGATCCAGCGGGGGGGCGCGCTGGGACCCAGTACTTC. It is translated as CASSQDPAGGRAGTQYF.

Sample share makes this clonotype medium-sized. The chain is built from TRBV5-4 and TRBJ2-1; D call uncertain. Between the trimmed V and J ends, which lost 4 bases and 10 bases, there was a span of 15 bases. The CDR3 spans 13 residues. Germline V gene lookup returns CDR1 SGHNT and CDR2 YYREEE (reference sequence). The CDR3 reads CASSLSPGWEQFF. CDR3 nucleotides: TGTGCCAGCAGCCTTAGTCCTGGATGGGAGCAGTTCTTC.

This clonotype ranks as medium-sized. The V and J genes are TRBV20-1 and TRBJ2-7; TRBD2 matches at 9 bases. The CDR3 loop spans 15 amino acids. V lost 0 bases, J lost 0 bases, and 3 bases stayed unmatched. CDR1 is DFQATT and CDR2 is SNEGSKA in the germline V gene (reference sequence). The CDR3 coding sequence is TGCAGTGCTAGAGAGGGTAGCGGGAGCTCCTACGAGCAGTACTTC. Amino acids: CSAREGSGSSYEQYF.

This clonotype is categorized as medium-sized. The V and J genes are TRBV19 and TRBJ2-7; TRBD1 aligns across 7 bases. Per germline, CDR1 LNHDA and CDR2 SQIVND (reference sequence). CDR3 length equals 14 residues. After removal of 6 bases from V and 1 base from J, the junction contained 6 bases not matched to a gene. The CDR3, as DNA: TGTGCCAGTAGCCGGGACAGTGGATCCTACGAGCAGTACTTC. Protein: CASSRDSGSYEQYF.

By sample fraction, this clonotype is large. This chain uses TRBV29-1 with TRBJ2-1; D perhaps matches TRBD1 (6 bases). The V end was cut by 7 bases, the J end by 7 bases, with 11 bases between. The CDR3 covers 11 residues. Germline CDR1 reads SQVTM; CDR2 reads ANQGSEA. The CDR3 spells CSEGGGNEQFF. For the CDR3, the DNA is TGCAGCGAAGGGGGTGGGAATGAGCAGTTCTTC.

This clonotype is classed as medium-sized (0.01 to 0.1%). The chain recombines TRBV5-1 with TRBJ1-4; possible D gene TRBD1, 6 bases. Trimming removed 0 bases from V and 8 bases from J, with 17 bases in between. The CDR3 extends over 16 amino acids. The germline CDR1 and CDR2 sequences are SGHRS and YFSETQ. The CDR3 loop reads CASSLGGPSLGEKLFF. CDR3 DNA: TGCGCCAGCAGCTTGGGGGGGCCTTCGTTGGGAGAAAAACTGTTTTTT.

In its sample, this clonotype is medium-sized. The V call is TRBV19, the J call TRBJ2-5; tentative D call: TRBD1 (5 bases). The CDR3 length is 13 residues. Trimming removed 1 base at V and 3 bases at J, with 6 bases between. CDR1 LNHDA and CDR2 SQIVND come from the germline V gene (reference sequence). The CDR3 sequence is CASSIVGEETQYF. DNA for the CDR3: TGTGCCAGTAGTATAGTAGGGGAAGAGACCCAGTACTTC.

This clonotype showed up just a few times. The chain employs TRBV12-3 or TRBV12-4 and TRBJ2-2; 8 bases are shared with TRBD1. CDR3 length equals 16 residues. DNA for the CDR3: TGTGCTAGTGGCGACCCACAGGACAGGGTGTACGGGGAGCTGTTTTTT. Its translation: CASGDPQDRVYGELFF.

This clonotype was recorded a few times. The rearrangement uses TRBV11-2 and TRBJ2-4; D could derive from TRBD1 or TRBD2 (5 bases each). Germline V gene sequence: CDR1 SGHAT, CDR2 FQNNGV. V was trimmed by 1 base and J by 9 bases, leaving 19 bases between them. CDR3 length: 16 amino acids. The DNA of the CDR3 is TGTGCCAGCAGCTTAGTTGGATCCCGGGACGCGGGCATTCAGTACTTC. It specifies CASSLVGSRDAGIQYF.

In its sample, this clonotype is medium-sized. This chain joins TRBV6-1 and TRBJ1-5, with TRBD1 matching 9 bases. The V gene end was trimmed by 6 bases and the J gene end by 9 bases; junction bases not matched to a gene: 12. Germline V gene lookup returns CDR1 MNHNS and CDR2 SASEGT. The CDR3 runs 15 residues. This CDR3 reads CASSSPGQGSWPQHF. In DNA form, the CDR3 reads TGTGCCAGCAGCTCCCCGGGACAGGGATCATGGCCCCAGCATTTT.

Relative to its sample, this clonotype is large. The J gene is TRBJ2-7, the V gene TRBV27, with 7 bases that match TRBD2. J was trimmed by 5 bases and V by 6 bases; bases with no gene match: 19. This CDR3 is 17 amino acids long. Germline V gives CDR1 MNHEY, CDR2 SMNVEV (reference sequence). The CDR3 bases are TGTGCCAGCAGCCCCTCCCTTGCGGCAGGGACTATCCACGAGCAGTACTTC. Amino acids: CASSPSLAAGTIHEQYF.

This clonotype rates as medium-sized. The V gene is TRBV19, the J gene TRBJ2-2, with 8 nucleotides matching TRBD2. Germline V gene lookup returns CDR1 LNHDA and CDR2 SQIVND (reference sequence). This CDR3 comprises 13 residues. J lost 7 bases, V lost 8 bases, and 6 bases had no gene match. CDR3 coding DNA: TGTGCCAGTGGGAGCGGGAGTATCGGGGAGCTGTTTTTT. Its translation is CASGSGSIGELFF.

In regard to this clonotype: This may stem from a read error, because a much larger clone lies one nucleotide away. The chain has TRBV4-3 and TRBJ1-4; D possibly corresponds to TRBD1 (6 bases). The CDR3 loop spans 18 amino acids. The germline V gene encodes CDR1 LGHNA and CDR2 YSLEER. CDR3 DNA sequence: TGTGCCAGCAGCCAAGTTCTGTCCCCTTACAGGGTTGATGGAAAACTGTTTTTT. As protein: CASSQVLSPYRVDGKLFF.